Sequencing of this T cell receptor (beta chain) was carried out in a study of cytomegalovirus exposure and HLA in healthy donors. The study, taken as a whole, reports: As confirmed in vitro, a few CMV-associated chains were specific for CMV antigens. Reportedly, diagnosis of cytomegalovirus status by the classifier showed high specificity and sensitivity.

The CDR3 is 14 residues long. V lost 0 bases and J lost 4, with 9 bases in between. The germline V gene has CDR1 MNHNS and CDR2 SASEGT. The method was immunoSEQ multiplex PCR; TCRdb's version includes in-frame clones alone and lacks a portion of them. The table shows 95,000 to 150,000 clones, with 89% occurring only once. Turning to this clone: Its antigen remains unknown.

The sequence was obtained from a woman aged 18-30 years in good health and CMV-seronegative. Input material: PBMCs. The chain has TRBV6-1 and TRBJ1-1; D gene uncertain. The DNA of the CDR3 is TGTGCCAGCAGTGAAGCACCCGAGGGCACTGAAGCTTTCTTT. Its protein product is CASSEAPEGTEAFF.